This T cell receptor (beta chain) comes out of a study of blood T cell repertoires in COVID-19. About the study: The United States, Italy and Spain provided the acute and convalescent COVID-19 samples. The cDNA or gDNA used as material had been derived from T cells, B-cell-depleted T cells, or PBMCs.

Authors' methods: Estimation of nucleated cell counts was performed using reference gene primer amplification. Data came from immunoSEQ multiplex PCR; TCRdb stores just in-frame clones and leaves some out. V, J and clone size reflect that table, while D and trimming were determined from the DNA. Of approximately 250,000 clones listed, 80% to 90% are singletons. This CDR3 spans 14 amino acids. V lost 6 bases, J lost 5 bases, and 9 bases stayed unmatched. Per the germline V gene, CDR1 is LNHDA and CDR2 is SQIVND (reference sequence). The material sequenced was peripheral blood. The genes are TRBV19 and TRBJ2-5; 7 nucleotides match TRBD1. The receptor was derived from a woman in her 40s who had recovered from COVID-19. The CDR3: CASSPGQQRETQYF. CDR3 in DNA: TGTGCCAGTAGCCCGGGACAGCAAAGGGAGACCCAGTACTTC.